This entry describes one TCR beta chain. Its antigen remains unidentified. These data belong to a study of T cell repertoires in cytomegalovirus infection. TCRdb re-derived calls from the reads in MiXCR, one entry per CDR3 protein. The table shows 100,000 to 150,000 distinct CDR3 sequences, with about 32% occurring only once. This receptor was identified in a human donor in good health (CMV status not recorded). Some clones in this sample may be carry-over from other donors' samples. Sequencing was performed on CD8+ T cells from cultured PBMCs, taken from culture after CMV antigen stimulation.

CDR3 region: CASSSTANYGYTF. The CDR3 DNA is TGTGCCAGCAGTTCCACAGCTAACTATGGCTACACCTTC. This sequence joins TRBV27 and TRBJ1-2; D gene uncertain. The CDR3 loop spans 13 amino acids. CDR1 MNHEY and CDR2 SMNVEV come from the germline V gene (reference sequence). Between the trimmed V and J ends, which lost 4 bases and 0 bases, there was a span of 6 bases.